The source of this TCR beta chain is a study of early T cells in non-severe SARS-CoV-2 infection. Across the whole study: Sequencing input comprised bulk RNA from unsorted whole blood; chain pairing was not available.

Individual cDNA molecules received unique molecular identifiers. TCRdb used MiXCR to reprocess the 5' RACE reads, holding one entry per CDR3 protein. The data contain almost 65,000 distinct CDR3 sequences, 4.9% of them singletons. From germline, CDR1 is MNHNY and CDR2 SVGAGI (reference sequence). The CDR3 is 15 amino acids. V shed 5 bases and J shed 1 base, with 12 bases lying between them. The study, taken as a whole, reports: The VDJdb matching leaned toward anti-spike CD8 responses and overlooked private and CD4 specificities.

This clonotype was observed at least ten times. What it binds is not known. The V call is TRBV6-6, the J call TRBJ1-5; the D gene is possibly TRBD1 (6 bases). This TCR was recovered from an adult who was a healthcare worker with PCR-confirmed SARS-CoV-2 infection or an uninfected control (not recorded which). Sequencing used whole blood. The CDR3 loop reads CASSLGTLSNQPQHF. For the CDR3, the DNA is TGTGCCAGCAGTCTCGGGACACTGAGCAATCAGCCCCAGCATTTT.